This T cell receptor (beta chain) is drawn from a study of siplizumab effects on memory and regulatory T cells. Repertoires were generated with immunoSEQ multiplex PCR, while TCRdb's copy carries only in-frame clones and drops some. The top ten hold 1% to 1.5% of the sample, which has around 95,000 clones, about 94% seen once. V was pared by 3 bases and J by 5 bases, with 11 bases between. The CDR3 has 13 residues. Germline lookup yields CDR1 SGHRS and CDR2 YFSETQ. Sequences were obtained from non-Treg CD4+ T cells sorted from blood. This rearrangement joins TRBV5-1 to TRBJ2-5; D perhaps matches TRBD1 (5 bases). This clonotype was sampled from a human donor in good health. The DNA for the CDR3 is TGCGCCAGCAGCTCGACAGTCACGGAGACCCAGTACTTC. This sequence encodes CASSSTVTETQYF.